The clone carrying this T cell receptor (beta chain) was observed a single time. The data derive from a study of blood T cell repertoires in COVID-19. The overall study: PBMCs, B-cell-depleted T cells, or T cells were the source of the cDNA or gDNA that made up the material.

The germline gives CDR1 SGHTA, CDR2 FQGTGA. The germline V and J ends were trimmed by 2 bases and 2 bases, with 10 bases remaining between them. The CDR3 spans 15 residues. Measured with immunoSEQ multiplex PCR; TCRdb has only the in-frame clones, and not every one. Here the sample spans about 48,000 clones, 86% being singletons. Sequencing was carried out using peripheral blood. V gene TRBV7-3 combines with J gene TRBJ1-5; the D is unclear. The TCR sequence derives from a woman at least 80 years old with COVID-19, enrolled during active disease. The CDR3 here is CASSLGDSGNQPQHF. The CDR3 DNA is TGTGCCAGCAGCTTAGGAGATAGTGGCAATCAGCCCCAGCATTTT.